Below, 25 T cell receptor beta chains from the same sample are listed, as sequenced in a study of PD-1 blockade in classical Hodgkin lymphoma. Using immunoSEQ multiplex PCR, the repertoire was profiled, and TCRdb retains in-frame clones only, with some absent. The sample holds 4,500 or so clones; 65% to 80% are singletons and the top ten take about 25%. The time point is: cycle 4 day 1 (C4D1), after six to seven weeks of nivolumab. Every patient relapsed after autologous stem cell transplantation, and brentuximab vedotin exposure varied. CD8+ T cell isolation from thawed PBMCs was performed by magnetic negative selection. The sample here was CD8+ T cells from blood, taken before the fourth cycle of nivolumab. Receptors originate from a human donor with classical Hodgkin lymphoma.

The CDR3 protein is CASSYSDTGGYEQYF. CDR3 coding DNA: TGTGCCAGCAGTTACTCGGATACAGGGGGGTACGAGCAGTACTTC. V and J are TRBV6-5 and TRBJ2-5; TRBD1 matches 8 bases. The assigned J gene may be wrong: the sequence end matches TRBJ2-7 better. CDR3 length equals 15 residues. The V gene's germline CDR1 is MNHEY and CDR2 SVGAGI.

The chain employs TRBV4-1 and TRBJ2-7; 9 nucleotides align to TRBD2. Germline CDR1 MGHRA, CDR2 YSYEKL. The CDR3 extends over 15 amino acids. The J segment lost 2 bases and the V segment lost 3 bases, leaving 5 bases of the junction unmatched. The CDR3 sequence: CASSQVAGETYEQYF. The CDR3 nucleotides are TGCGCCAGCAGCCAGGTAGCGGGGGAAACCTACGAGCAGTACTTC.

J is TRBJ2-2 and V is TRBV9; D uncertain. The germline V and J ends were trimmed by 0 bases and 7 bases, with 4 bases remaining between them. The CDR3 is made up of 12 amino acids. Per the germline V gene, CDR1 is SGDLS and CDR2 is YYNGEE. The CDR3 loop is CASSVVDGELFF. CDR3 sequence (DNA): TGTGCCAGCAGCGTAGTTGACGGGGAGCTGTTTTTT.

There are a few counts of this clone. The V call is TRBV25-1, the J call TRBJ2-2; D is possibly TRBD1 (5 bases). This CDR3 comprises 14 residues. Germline-derived CDR1 and CDR2 are MGHDK and SYGVNS. The germline V and J ends were trimmed by 2 bases and 3 bases, with 7 bases remaining between them. CDR3 amino acids: CASSEQGYTGELFF. CDR3 in DNA: TGTGCCAGCAGTGAACAGGGATACACCGGGGAGCTGTTTTTT.

The chain carries TRBV9 and TRBJ2-7; possible D gene TRBD1, 5 bases. There are 14 residues in the CDR3. Trimming shortened V by 4 bases and J by 2 bases, and 13 bases separated the two germline ends. The germline V gene has CDR1 SGDLS and CDR2 YYNGEE. CDR3: CASSPRQRTYEQYF. DNA of the CDR3: TGTGCCAGCAGCCCGAGACAGAGGACCTACGAGCAGTACTTC.

Only one count was recorded for this clone. This chain links TRBV29-1 with TRBJ2-2; no firm D call. V was clipped by 5 bases and J by 1 base, with 8 bases between them. The CDR3 spans 13 residues. Looked up from germline, CDR1 is SQVTM and CDR2 is ANQGSEA. The CDR3 sequence: CSVRVENTGELFF. In nucleotides, the CDR3 is TGCAGCGTTAGAGTCGAGAACACCGGGGAGCTGTTTTTT.

The CDR3 region has the DNA TGCGCCAGCAGCCCTACCACAGGGGGAGGCACTGAAGCTTTCTTT. It is translated as CASSPTTGGGTEAFF. The gene calls are TRBV4-3 and TRBJ1-1; TRBD1 matches at 8 bases. Germline loops: CDR1 LGHNA, CDR2 YSLEER. Unmatched junction bases numbered 8, after V lost 4 bases and J lost 4 bases. The CDR3 is 15 amino acids.

A single count supports this clone. The chain uses TRBV19 and TRBJ1-1, with no clear D. CDR3 length: 12 amino acids. V lost 2 bases, J lost 2 bases, and 3 bases lay in between. Germline V gene lookup returns CDR1 LNHDA and CDR2 SQIVND (reference sequence). The DNA of the CDR3 is TGTGCCAGTAGTATAAGAAACACTGAAGCTTTCTTT. It encodes CASSIRNTEAFF. Combining the CDR3 with reference TRBV19 and TRBJ1-1 gives the whole variable domain DGGITQSPKYLFRKEGQNVTLSCEQNLNHDAMYWYRQDPGQGLRLIYYSQIVNDFQKGDIAEGYSVSREKKESFPLTVTSAQKNPTAFYLCASSIRNTEAFFGQGTRLTVV.

The V call is TRBV30, the J call TRBJ2-1; 14 bases agree with TRBD2. The CDR3 runs to 15 residues. Germline assignment: CDR1 GTSNPN and CDR2 SVGIG (reference sequence). J was trimmed by 9 bases and V by 2 bases; bases with no gene match: 6. DNA of the CDR3: TGTGCCTGGAGTTGGACTAGCGGGGGGTTTATTGAGCAGTTCTTC. Translated, it gives CAWSWTSGGFIEQFF.

The CDR3 region is CASSDASPRETQYF. The CDR3 DNA reads TGTGCCAGCAGTGATGCAAGCCCCAGAGAGACCCAGTACTTC. The chain employs TRBV2 and TRBJ2-5; D unclear. Germline-derived CDR1 and CDR2 are SNHLY and FYNNEI. V was clipped by 3 bases and J by 4 bases, with 12 bases between them. CDR3 length: 14 residues. Variable domain in full (rest from reference TRBV2 and TRBJ2-5): EPEVTQTPSHQVTQMGQEVILRCVPISNHLYFYWYRQILGQKVEFLVSFYNNEISEKSEIFDDQFSVERPDGSNFTLKIRSTKLEDSAMYFCASSDASPRETQYFGPGTRLLVL.

The chain is built from TRBV5-1 and TRBJ1-5, with D possibly matching TRBD1 (5 bases). Trimming took 1 base from V and 6 from J, leaving 11 bases between them. This CDR3 region has 14 residues. Germline V gene data show CDR1 as SGHRS and CDR2 as YFSETQ. CDR3 in amino acids: CASSLRPGRQPQHF. The CDR3 DNA reads as TGCGCCAGCAGCTTGAGGCCAGGGCGTCAGCCCCAGCATTTT. The variable domain in full, completed from reference TRBV5-1 and TRBJ1-5, reads KAGVTQTPRYLIKTRGQQVTLSCSPISGHRSVSWYQQTPGQGLQFLFEYFSETQRNKGNFPGRFSGRQFSNSRSEMNVSTLELGDSALYLCASSLRPGRQPQHFGDGTRLSIL.

As for this clone: The junction departs from germline at one end; a sequencing error may be responsible. This rearrangement joins TRBV5-4 to TRBJ2-5; 9 nucleotides align to TRBD2. The V gene's germline CDR1 is SGHNT and CDR2 YYREEE (reference sequence). This CDR3 contains 17 residues. Here the CDR3 DNA reads TGCGCCAGCAGCCAAGGGGTGTCGCGGGGGGGGCTGGAGACCCAGTACTTC. It yields the protein CASSQGVSRGGLETQYF. Combining the CDR3 with reference TRBV5-4 and TRBJ2-5 gives the whole variable domain ETGVTQSPTHLIKTRGQQVTLRCSSQSGHNTVSWYQQALGQGPQFIFQYYREEENGRGNFPPRFSGLQFPNYSSELNVNALELDDSALYLCASSQGVSRGGLETQYFGPGTRLLVL.

This chain connects TRBV4-3 to TRBJ2-5; weak D call: TRBD1 (5 bases). Germline V gene data show CDR1 as LGHNA and CDR2 as YSLEER. Trimming pared 0 bases from V and 5 bases from J, leaving 16 bases between. The CDR3 contains 16 residues. Here the CDR3 reads CASSQDRARPGETQYF. The CDR3 DNA is TGCGCCAGCAGCCAAGACAGGGCTCGACCTGGGGAGACCCAGTACTTC.

This clone turned up a few times. The chain carries TRBV5-4 and TRBJ1-4; unclear D gene. Per germline, CDR1 SGHNT and CDR2 YYREEE (reference sequence). The CDR3 spans 15 residues. V lost 5 bases and J 8 bases, leaving 19 bases between the germline ends. CDR3 region: CASSSSGTAEEKLFF. In DNA form, the CDR3 reads TGTGCCAGCAGTTCCTCAGGAACCGCAGAGGAAAAACTGTTTTTT. Full variable domain (missing parts from reference TRBV5-4 and TRBJ1-4): ETGVTQSPTHLIKTRGQQVTLRCSSQSGHNTVSWYQQALGQGPQFIFQYYREEENGRGNFPPRFSGLQFPNYSSELNVNALELDDSALYLCASSSSGTAEEKLFFGSGTQLSVL.

V and J are TRBV11-1 and TRBJ2-7, with D possibly TRBD1 on 6 matching bases. Germline lookup yields CDR1 SGHAT and CDR2 FQDESV (reference sequence). The CDR3 covers 14 residues. With 5 bases removed from V and 2 bases from J, the gap between germline ends came to 13 bases. The chain's CDR3 is CASSMTGGAYEQYF. Here the CDR3 DNA reads TGTGCCAGCAGCATGACAGGTGGGGCCTACGAGCAGTACTTC.

The chain couples TRBV11-2 to TRBJ2-5, with TRBD1 as a possible D gene (6 bases). The V gene's germline CDR1 is SGHAT and CDR2 FQNNGV. Trimming took off 6 bases at V and 5 bases at J, with 13 bases between the two ends. This CDR3 is 13 amino acids long. The CDR3 DNA is TGTGCCAGCAGTCGTACAGGGCGGGAGACCCAGTACTTC. It specifies CASSRTGRETQYF.

The table lists this clone with a count of one. This chain uses TRBV25-1 with TRBJ1-2; TRBD1 aligns across 7 bases. The CDR3 is 13 residues long. V lost 6 bases, J lost 8 bases, and 9 bases stayed unmatched. CDR1 is MGHDK, CDR2 SYGVNS, per germline. The CDR3 nucleotides read TGTGCCAGCAGCCCAGGGGGATACGGAGGCTACACCTTC. This sequence encodes CASSPGGYGGYTF.

This chain connects TRBV5-5 to TRBJ1-4, with 11 positions matching TRBD1. This CDR3 comprises 15 residues. Germline values: CDR1 SGHKS, CDR2 YYEKEE (reference sequence). Trimming at V came to 4 bases and at J to 7 bases, leaving 6 bases not matched to a gene. The CDR3 here is CASSTRTGGFEKLFF. CDR3 DNA sequence: TGTGCCAGCAGCACCCGGACAGGGGGCTTTGAAAAACTGTTTTTT.

The genes are TRBV6-1 and TRBJ2-7; the D gene is possibly TRBD2 (6 bases). The CDR3 spans 13 residues. V was cut by 0 bases and J by 3 bases, with 6 bases left in between. Germline CDR1 MNHNS, CDR2 SASEGT. The CDR3 reads CASSEAGLYEQYF. In DNA, the CDR3 is TGTGCCAGCAGTGAAGCGGGACTCTACGAGCAGTACTTC.

This chain connects TRBV6-5 to TRBJ2-7, with D perhaps TRBD1 (5 bases). The CDR3 has 14 amino acids. CDR1 and CDR2 (germline): MNHEY, SVGAGI. V shed 4 bases and J shed 3 bases, with 13 bases lying between them. For the CDR3, the DNA is TGTGCCAGCAGTTTAGACAGAAGGAGCTACGAGCAGTACTTC. This translates into CASSLDRRSYEQYF.

This chain links TRBV11-3 with TRBJ1-3; no clear D. In germline, CDR1 is SGHNT, CDR2 YENEEA. Trimming left V 4 bases short and J 4 bases short, with 14 bases between. The CDR3 is 15 residues long. CDR3 region: CASSSSAAFGNTIYF. The CDR3 DNA is TGTGCCAGCAGCTCATCCGCCGCCTTCGGAAACACCATATATTTT.

The genes are TRBV7-9 and TRBJ1-2; a weak D match, TRBD1 (6 bases). The V end lost 4 bases, the J end lost 9 bases, and 12 bases lay between the germline ends. Germline CDR1 SEHNR, CDR2 FQNEAQ (reference sequence). The CDR3 spans 12 residues. The CDR3 DNA reads as TGTGCCAGCAGCTGGGGGCGGGCTAGCTACACCTTC. Its translation is CASSWGRASYTF.

This clone was picked up one time. The CDR3 DNA reads TGTGCCAGCAGCTTAGCGTGGTCGGACAGGGACGCTCAGCCCCAGCATTTT. Its protein product is CASSLAWSDRDAQPQHF. The J gene is TRBJ1-5, the V gene TRBV7-8; 8 bases line up with TRBD1. Per germline, CDR1 SGHVS and CDR2 FQNEAQ. The CDR3 sequence is 17 residues long. After removal of 0 bases from V and 6 bases from J, the junction contained 10 bases not matched to a gene.

The chain employs TRBV2 and TRBJ2-4; 8 bases align to TRBD2. The CDR3 contains 17 residues. Trimming took 5 bases from V and 1 from J; bases not matched to a gene: 10. CDR1 SNHLY and CDR2 FYNNEI come from the germline V gene. The CDR3 reads CASSNSGVGWAKNIQYF. CDR3 nucleotides: TGTGCCAGCAGTAATAGCGGGGTCGGTTGGGCCAAAAACATTCAGTACTTC. Full variable domain (remainder filled in from reference TRBV2 and TRBJ2-4): EPEVTQTPSHQVTQMGQEVILRCVPISNHLYFYWYRQILGQKVEFLVSFYNNEISEKSEIFDDQFSVERPDGSNFTLKIRSTKLEDSAMYFCASSNSGVGWAKNIQYFGAGTRLSVL.

The V gene is TRBV7-8, the J gene TRBJ2-1, with 11 bases aligning to TRBD2. Germline trimming cut 5 bases from V and 5 bases from J; bases unmatched to any gene: 5. This CDR3 has 15 residues. Germline CDR1 SGHVS, CDR2 FQNEAQ. CDR3 bases: TGTGCCAGCAGCGTAACTAGCGGGGGCAACAATGAGCAGTTCTTC. This encodes CASSVTSGGNNEQFF.